The subject of this entry is one TCR beta chain. V lost 0 bases and J lost 4; bases outside the gene matches: 3. This CDR3 region has 16 residues. In germline, CDR1 is LGHDT, CDR2 YNNKEL (reference sequence). These data are taken from a study of blood T cell repertoires in COVID-19. Study summary: Specimens from acute and convalescent COVID-19 originated in the United States, Italy and Spain. In each case, the material was cDNA or gDNA derived from T cells, B-cell-depleted T cells, or PBMCs.

Source study methods: Amplification from reference gene primers served as the basis for estimated nucleated cell counts. Data came from immunoSEQ multiplex PCR; TCRdb stores just in-frame clones and leaves some out. V and J calls and clone size are copied from that table; D and trimming were computed from the DNA. Of over 20,000 clones in the sample, 75% to 95% were seen once. Sequencing was carried out using peripheral blood. The clonotype was recovered from a man in his 70s with active COVID-19. J is TRBJ2-1 and V is TRBV3-1 (or the pseudogene TRBV3-2), with 10 bases identical to TRBD2. The CDR3 loop is CASSQDLSGGYNEQFF. The DNA of the CDR3 is TGTGCCAGCAGCCAAGATCTTAGCGGGGGGTACAATGAGCAGTTCTTC.